A selection of T cell receptor beta chains follows, all from one sample in a study of blood T cell repertoires in COVID-19. Using immunoSEQ multiplex PCR, the repertoire was profiled, and TCRdb retains in-frame clones only, with some absent. The sample includes around 260,000 clones, 80% to 90% seen only once; the top ten take roughly 4%. The material sequenced was PBMCs or T cells enriched from blood (not recorded which). The receptors shown here come from a man aged 25-40 years with acute COVID-19. The CDR3 runs from the conserved cysteine through the conserved F or W. D genes are given only for firm matches. Part of the rows lack a size; the others show once, few, many or a class for expanded clones.

cdr3_nt,cdr3_aa,clone_size,j_call,v_call,d_call
TGTGCCAGCAGCAAGAAGCGAGGGCCTGAAGCTTTCTTT,CASSKKRGPEAFF,-,TRBJ1-1,TRBV11-3,-
TGTGCCAGCAGGGTACAGGGGGCGAGTGAGCCCCAGCATTTT,CASRVQGASEPQHF,-,TRBJ1-5,TRBV2,TRBD1
TGTGCCAGTAGTATGCTAGCGGGAGCCTCCTACAATGAGCAGTTCTTC,CASSMLAGASYNEQFF,-,TRBJ2-1,TRBV19,TRBD2
TGCGCCAGCGAGGAGGGCGTCTCCTACAATGAGCAGTTCTTC,CASEEGVSYNEQFF,few,TRBJ2-1,TRBV5-1,-
TGTGCCAGTAGTTTACCCAGTAATCAGCCCCAGCATTTT,CASSLPSNQPQHF,-,TRBJ1-5,TRBV19,-
TGTGCCAGCAGCTCCGGACAGAATTCACCCCTCCACTTT,CASSSGQNSPLHF,-,TRBJ1-6,TRBV7-9,-
TGTGCCAGCAGCCATGGGGGCACCGGCGTGAACACTGAAGCTTTCTTT,CASSHGGTGVNTEAFF,-,TRBJ1-1,TRBV4-2,-
TGTGCCAGCAGCTCGACGGGCAATGAGCAGTTCTTC,CASSSTGNEQFF,-,TRBJ2-1,TRBV7-6,-
TGTGCCAGCAGCGGGACAGGGGCGACAGATACGCAGTATTTT,CASSGTGATDTQYF,-,TRBJ2-3,TRBV5-1,TRBD1
TGTGCCAGCAGTTTGGGACTAGCGGGAGCCCGGGGCACGCAGTATTTT,CASSLGLAGARGTQYF,-,TRBJ2-3,TRBV27,TRBD2
TGTGCCAGCTCACCTCAGGTATCCCTCTCAATGGAGACCCAGTACTTC,CASSPQVSLSMETQYF,once,TRBJ2-5,TRBV18,-
TGTGCCAGCAGCCCGGAAACAGCGAACACTGAAGCTTTCTTT,CASSPETANTEAFF,-,TRBJ1-1,TRBV5-4,-
TGTGCCAGCAGTCCTTTCGACGGGACAGCGACTTTCTTT,CASSPFDGTATFF,-,TRBJ1-1,TRBV6-5,TRBD1
TGTGCCAGCAGCGCAGGGAGGAGTACTGAAGCTTTCTTT,CASSAGRSTEAFF,-,TRBJ1-1,TRBV7-6,-
TGTGCCAGCAGGCCCGATCTAGCGGCACCCACAGATACGCAGTATTTT,CASRPDLAAPTDTQYF,few,TRBJ2-3,TRBV7-9,TRBD2
TGTGCCAGCAGCTTAGCACTAGCGGTCTCCGGCTCCTACAATGAGCAGTTCTTC,CASSLALAVSGSYNEQFF,-,TRBJ2-1,TRBV7-2,TRBD2
TGTGCCAGCAGTTATCAGCCCGGGACTAGCGACCAAGAGACCCAGTACTTC,CASSYQPGTSDQETQYF,-,TRBJ2-5,TRBV6-2/TRBV6-3,TRBD2
TGTGCCAGCAGCATACAGGGGCCGAACTATGGCTACACCTTC,CASSIQGPNYGYTF,-,TRBJ1-2,TRBV5-4,TRBD1
TGTGCCAGCAGCCTAGGGACAGAACTTGAAAAACTGTTTTTT,CASSLGTELEKLFF,once,TRBJ1-4,TRBV5-1,TRBD1
TGTGCCATCAGTGTGGAGGGAAGCACTGAAGCTTTCTTT,CAISVEGSTEAFF,-,TRBJ1-1,TRBV10-3,-
TGTGCCAGCTCGCGGCGACAGGGGGATGGCTACACCTTC,CASSRRQGDGYTF,-,TRBJ1-2,TRBV18,TRBD1
TGTGCCAGCAGCTTGGGACAGGGAGGTCAAAACATTCAGTACTTC,CASSLGQGGQNIQYF,-,TRBJ2-4,TRBV7-2,TRBD1
TGCGCCAGCAGCCAATCAAGGCGGGGGGTAGGTGGAAACACCATATATTTT,CASSQSRRGVGGNTIYF,-,TRBJ1-3,TRBV4-3,-
TGTGCCGGCGATAGCGTCCCGGGTCAGCCCCAGCATTTT,CAGDSVPGQPQHF,-,TRBJ1-5,TRBV2,-
TGTGCCAGCAGTTTATGGAGTCCAGGGGGGCGTGCTAATGAAAAACTGTTTTTT,CASSLWSPGGRANEKLFF,-,TRBJ1-4,TRBV28,TRBD1
TGCGCCAGCAGCCCCAACTTGCAAGAGACCCAGTACTTC,CASSPNLQETQYF,-,TRBJ2-5,TRBV5-1,-
TGCGCCAGCAGGGATCAGACTGGGTTCCATGGCTACACCTTC,CASRDQTGFHGYTF,few,TRBJ1-2,TRBV5-1,-
TGTGCCAGCAGGGACAGCTTAAACTATGGCTACACCTTC,CASRDSLNYGYTF,-,TRBJ1-2,TRBV6-5,-
TGTGCCAGCAGTTACGGACTAGCGGACAAGCAGTTCTTC,CASSYGLADKQFF,-,TRBJ2-1,TRBV6-2/TRBV6-3,TRBD2
TGCGCCAGCAACCCCGCAGGGGGCGCTGGCTTAGATGAGCAGTTCTTC,CASNPAGGAGLDEQFF,-,TRBJ2-1,TRBV4-1,TRBD1
TGTGCCACTCGAGGGGACTCAAAACTCAACAATGAGCAGTTCTTC,CATRGDSKLNNEQFF,-,TRBJ2-1,TRBV27,-
TGTGCCACCCGTCGGGGAGCGGGGGGGCTCTCCTACAATGAGCAGTTCTTC,CATRRGAGGLSYNEQFF,-,TRBJ2-1,TRBV15,TRBD2
TGCGCCAGCAGCTTATATGGGGCGGCGGATGAGCAGTTCTTC,CASSLYGAADEQFF,-,TRBJ2-1,TRBV5-1,-
TGTGCCAGCAGCCGGAGGGGCGCAGATGAGCAGTTCTTC,CASSRRGADEQFF,-,TRBJ2-1,TRBV5-4,-
TGTGCCAGTAGTAGGACAGGGCTGAACACCGGGGAGCTGTTTTTT,CASSRTGLNTGELFF,-,TRBJ2-2,TRBV19,TRBD1
TGTGCCAGCAGCTTAGGGCTCACAGATACGCAGTATTTT,CASSLGLTDTQYF,-,TRBJ2-3,TRBV7-2,-
TGTGCCACCAGCCGGGAAGGAGATCAGCCCCAGCATTTT,CATSREGDQPQHF,-,TRBJ1-5,TRBV15,-
TGTGCCAGCAGCTTAAAAGCGGGGGGGCTCGATGAGCAGTTCTTC,CASSLKAGGLDEQFF,-,TRBJ2-1,TRBV7-9,TRBD2
TGTGCCAGCATCTTGGGACAGGGTCTCTCTGGAAACACCATATATTTT,CASILGQGLSGNTIYF,once,TRBJ1-3,TRBV7-8,TRBD1
TGTGCCACCAGTGATTTACCGGATGAGCAGTTCTTC,CATSDLPDEQFF,few,TRBJ2-1,TRBV24-1,-